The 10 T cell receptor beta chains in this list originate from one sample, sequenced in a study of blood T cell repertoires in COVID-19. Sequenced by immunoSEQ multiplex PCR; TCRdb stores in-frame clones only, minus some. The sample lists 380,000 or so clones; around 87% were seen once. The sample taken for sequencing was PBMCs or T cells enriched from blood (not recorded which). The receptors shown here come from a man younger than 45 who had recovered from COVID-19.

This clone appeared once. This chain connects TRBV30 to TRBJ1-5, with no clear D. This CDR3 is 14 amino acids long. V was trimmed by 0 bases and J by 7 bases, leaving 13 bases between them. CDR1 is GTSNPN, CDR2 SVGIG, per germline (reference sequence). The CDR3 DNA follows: TGTGCCTGGAGTGTTTCCTCCTACTCCCAGCCCCAGCATTTT. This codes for CAWSVSSYSQPQHF.

This CDR3 is CASSEDFTDSPLHF. CDR3 bases: TGCGCCAGCAGCGAGGATTTTACGGATTCACCCCTCCACTTT. This chain joins TRBV5-1 and TRBJ1-6, with D hard to call. V lost 4 bases, J lost 8 bases, and 13 bases lay in between. The CDR3 length is 14 residues. Germline lookup yields CDR1 SGHRS and CDR2 YFSETQ.

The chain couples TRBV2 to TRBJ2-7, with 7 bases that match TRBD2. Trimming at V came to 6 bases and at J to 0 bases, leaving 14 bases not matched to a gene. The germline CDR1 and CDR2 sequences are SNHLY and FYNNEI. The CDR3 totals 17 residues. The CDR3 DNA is TGTGCCAGCAGGACTTATCCGGGGGGAATTATCTCCTACGAGCAGTACTTC. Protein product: CASRTYPGGIISYEQYF.

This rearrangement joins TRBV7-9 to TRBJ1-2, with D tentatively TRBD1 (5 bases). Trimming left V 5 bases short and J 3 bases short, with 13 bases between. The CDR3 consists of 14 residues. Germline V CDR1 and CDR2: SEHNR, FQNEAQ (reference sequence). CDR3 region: CASSPAGGYYGYTF. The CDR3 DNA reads TGTGCCAGCAGCCCGGCGGGGGGGTACTATGGCTACACCTTC.

In DNA, the CDR3 is TGTGCCAGCAGCTCCGGGACTAGCGCGGAGACCCAGTACTTC. Residues: CASSSGTSAETQYF. The J gene is TRBJ2-5, the V gene TRBV5-4; TRBD2 agrees at 10 bases. V lost 3 bases and J lost 5; bases outside the gene matches: 4. The CDR3 has 14 residues. Per germline, CDR1 SGHNT and CDR2 YYREEE (reference sequence).

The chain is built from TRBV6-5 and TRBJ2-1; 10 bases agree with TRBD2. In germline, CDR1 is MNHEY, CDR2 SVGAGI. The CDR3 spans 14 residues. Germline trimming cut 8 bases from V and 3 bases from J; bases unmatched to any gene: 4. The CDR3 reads CASLAGGFYNEQFF. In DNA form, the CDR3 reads TGTGCCAGCTTAGCGGGGGGATTCTACAATGAGCAGTTCTTC.

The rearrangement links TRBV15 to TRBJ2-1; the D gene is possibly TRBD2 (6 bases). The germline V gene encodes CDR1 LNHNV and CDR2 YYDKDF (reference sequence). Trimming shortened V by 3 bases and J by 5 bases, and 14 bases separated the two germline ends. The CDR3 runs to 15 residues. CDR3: CATSRRGLADNEQFF. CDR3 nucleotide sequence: TGTGCCACCAGCAGGAGGGGACTCGCGGACAATGAGCAGTTCTTC. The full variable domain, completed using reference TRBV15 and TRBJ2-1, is DAMVIQNPRYQVTQFGKPVTLSCSQTLNHNVMYWYQQKSSQAPKLLFHYYDKDFNNEADTPDNFQSRRPNTSFCFLDIRSPGLGDTAMYLCATSRRGLADNEQFFGPGTRLTVL.

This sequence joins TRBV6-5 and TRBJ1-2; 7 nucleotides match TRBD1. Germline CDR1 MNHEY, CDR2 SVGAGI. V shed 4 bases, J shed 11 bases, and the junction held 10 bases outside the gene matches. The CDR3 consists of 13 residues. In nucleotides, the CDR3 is TGTGCCAGCAGTTTTCCCGGGACAGCTGAGTACACCTTC. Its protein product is CASSFPGTAEYTF.

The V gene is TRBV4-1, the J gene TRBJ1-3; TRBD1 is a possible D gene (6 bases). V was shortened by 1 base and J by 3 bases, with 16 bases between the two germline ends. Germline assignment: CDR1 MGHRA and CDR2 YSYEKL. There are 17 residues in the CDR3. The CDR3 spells CASSQAITGSSGNTIYF. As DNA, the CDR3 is TGCGCCAGCAGCCAAGCGATCACAGGGAGTAGTGGAAACACCATATATTTT.

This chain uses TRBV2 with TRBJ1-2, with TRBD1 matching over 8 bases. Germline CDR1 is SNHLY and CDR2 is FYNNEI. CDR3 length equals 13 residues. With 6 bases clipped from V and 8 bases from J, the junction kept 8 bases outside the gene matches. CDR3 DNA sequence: TGTGCCAGCAGCCCGGGACAGGTATGGGGCTACACCTTC. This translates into CASSPGQVWGYTF.